The following is a T cell receptor (beta chain) sequence with its context. Via MiXCR, TCRdb re-called the RT-PCR reads, giving one row per CDR3 protein. Of more than 550,000 distinct CDR3 sequences detected, approximately 10% appear once; the ten largest clones hold 11%. This sample is drawn from a study of response to subunit inactivated influenza vaccine. This CDR3 is built from 17 residues. The germline V gene encodes CDR1 SSHAT and CDR2 FNYEAQ (reference sequence). Separately, the same data were catalogued under a study of T cells expressing NK-cell markers. Turning to that study: Making the TCR beta cDNA relied on 5'RACE template switching with UMIs. Seven HCMV-seropositive donors and one seronegative donor made up the eight sequenced donors. About 6 donors had dominant NKG2C+ clonotypes that comprised about 1.0-8% of their CD8+ T cells. The same clonotypes also predominated in the CD3+CD56-NKG2C+ fraction of several donors.

This sequence joins TRBV7-7 and TRBJ2-6; TRBD1 matches at 8 bases. This TCR derives from a man between 50 and 59 years old who received an inactivated influenza vaccine. Here the sequenced sample was PBMCs from blood, taken on the day of vaccination. CDR3 bases: TGTGCTTGTGACTTGGACAGGGCCGGAGCGGGGGCCAACGTCCTGACTTTC. This translates into CACDLDRAGAGANVLTF. Based on the CDR3 plus reference TRBV7-7 and TRBJ2-6, the full variable domain is GAGVSQSPRYKVTKRGQDVTLRCDPISSHATLYWYQQALGQGPEFLTYFNYEAQPDKSGLPSDRFSAERPEGSISTLTIQRTEQRDSAMYRCACDLDRAGAGANVLTFGAGSRLTVL.